This T cell receptor (beta chain) was captured by sequencing in a study of Ad26.COV2.S vaccination and SARS-CoV-2 variants. As for treatment: 15 to 20 received Ad26.COV2.S at low or high dose, single or two shots; 5 received placebo; per-sample allocation not given. Following the first vaccine or placebo injection, samples were taken on day 63. SARS-CoV-2 spike from the Wuhan strain was encoded by the vaccine, an Ad26 vector. This CDR3 has 15 amino acids. V gave up 2 bases and J gave up 3 bases; unmatched junction bases: 5. The germline gives CDR1 SGHTA, CDR2 FQGNSA. Generated by immunoSEQ multiplex PCR, the TCRdb table keeps only in-frame clones and is missing some. The sample records fewer than 900,000 clones, 89% being singletons.

The receptor's source is a person aged 18-60 years who received the Ad26.COV2.S COVID-19 vaccine or a placebo. V gene TRBV7-2 combines with J gene TRBJ2-7, with 9 bases matching TRBD2. Here the sequenced sample was peripheral blood, taken in a trial of Ad26.COV2.S vaccine versus placebo. The CDR3 region is CASSLLGRGGYEQYF. As DNA, the CDR3 is TGTGCCAGCAGCTTACTAGGGCGGGGGGGCTACGAGCAGTACTTC.